This T cell receptor (beta chain) was sequenced in a study of blood T cell repertoires in COVID-19. At the level of the study: From T cells, B-cell-depleted T cells, or PBMCs came the material, which was cDNA or gDNA.

Profiling relied on immunoSEQ multiplex PCR, and the TCRdb table lists in-frame clones only, not all of them. The repertoire holds some 290,000 clones, with 87% as singletons. There are 15 residues in the CDR3. V was shortened by 0 bases and J by 2 bases, with 6 bases between the two germline ends. Per germline, CDR1 SGHRS and CDR2 YFSETQ. This chain connects TRBV5-1 to TRBJ2-6; no definite D call. Sequences were obtained from peripheral blood. The receptor was isolated from a woman aged 45-60 years who had recovered from COVID-19. This CDR3 is CASSLESTGANVLTF. In DNA form, the CDR3 reads TGCGCCAGCAGCTTGGAATCTACTGGGGCCAACGTCCTGACTTTC.